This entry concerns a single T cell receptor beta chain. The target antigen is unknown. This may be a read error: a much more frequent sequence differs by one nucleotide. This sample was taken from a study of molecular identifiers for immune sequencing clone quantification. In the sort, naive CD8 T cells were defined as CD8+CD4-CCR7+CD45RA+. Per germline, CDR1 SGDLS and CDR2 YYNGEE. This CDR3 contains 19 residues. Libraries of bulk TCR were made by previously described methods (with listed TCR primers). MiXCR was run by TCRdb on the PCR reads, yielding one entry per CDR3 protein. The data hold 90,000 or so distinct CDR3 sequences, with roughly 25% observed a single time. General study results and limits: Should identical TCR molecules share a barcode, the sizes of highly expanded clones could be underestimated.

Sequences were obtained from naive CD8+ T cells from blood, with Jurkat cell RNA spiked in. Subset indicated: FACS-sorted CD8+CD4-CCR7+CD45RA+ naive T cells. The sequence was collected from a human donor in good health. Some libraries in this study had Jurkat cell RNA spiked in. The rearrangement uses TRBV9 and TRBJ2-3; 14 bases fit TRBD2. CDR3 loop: CACSLEPGLAGEATDTQYF. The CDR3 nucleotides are TGTGCCTGCAGCCTAGAGCCGGGACTAGCGGGAGAAGCCACAGATACGCAGTATTTT.